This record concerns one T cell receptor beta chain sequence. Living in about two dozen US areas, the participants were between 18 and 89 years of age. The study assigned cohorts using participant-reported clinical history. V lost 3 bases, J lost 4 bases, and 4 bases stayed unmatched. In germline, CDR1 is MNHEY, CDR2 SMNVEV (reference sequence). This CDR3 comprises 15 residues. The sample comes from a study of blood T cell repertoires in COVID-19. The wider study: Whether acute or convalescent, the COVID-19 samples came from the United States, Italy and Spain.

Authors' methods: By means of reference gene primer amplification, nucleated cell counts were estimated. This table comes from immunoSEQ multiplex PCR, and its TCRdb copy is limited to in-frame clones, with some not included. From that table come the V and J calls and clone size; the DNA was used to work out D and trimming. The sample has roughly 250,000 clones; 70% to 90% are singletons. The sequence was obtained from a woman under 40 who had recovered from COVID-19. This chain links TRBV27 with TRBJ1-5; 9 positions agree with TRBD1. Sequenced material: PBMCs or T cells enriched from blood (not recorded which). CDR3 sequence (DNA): TGTGCCAGCAGTTTGGGACAGGGCCCTAATCAGCCCCAGCATTTT. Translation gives CASSLGQGPNQPQHF.